This T cell receptor (beta chain) was documented in a study of T cells after yellow fever vaccination. Regarding the study as a whole: A small proportion of clonotypes was detected in both the CD4 and CD8 compartments. One caveat is that FACS-sorted repertoires could contain abundant clonotypes contaminating from the bulk population. Compared with primary, the secondary response was weaker and peaked at day 5, not 15.

Germline V gene sequence: CDR1 DFQATT, CDR2 SNEGSKA (reference sequence). The CDR3 totals 15 residues. This clonotype was recorded at least ten times. What it binds is unknown. By 5'RACE template switching, TCR cDNA was produced, with a universal primer site and UMIs added in the process. TCRdb re-analysed the 5' RACE reads in MiXCR, keeping a single row per CDR3 protein. Of roughly 500,000 distinct CDR3 sequences in the sample, approximately 21% were seen once. The chain couples TRBV20-1 to TRBJ2-3; maybe TRBD2 (6 bases). The sample here was PBMCs, taken 15 days after the yellow fever booster vaccination. This receptor was identified in a man aged 30 to 45 who received the YFV17D yellow fever vaccine. This CDR3 reads CSAVMGGRSTDTQYF. Written as DNA, the CDR3 is TGCAGCGCAGTGATGGGGGGTCGCAGCACAGATACGCAGTATTTT.